This TCR beta chain is drawn from a study of early T cells in non-severe SARS-CoV-2 infection. TCRdb independently ran MiXCR on the 5' RACE reads; one entry per CDR3 protein. This repertoire shows around 55,000 distinct CDR3 sequences, about 6.1% found once; its top ten account for 5.8%. Per the germline V gene, CDR1 is ENHRY and CDR2 is SYGVKD. This CDR3 contains 18 residues. V gave up 3 bases and J gave up 5 bases; unmatched junction bases: 17. V is TRBV10-3 and J is TRBJ1-1; TRBD1 aligns across 8 bases. The TCR was taken from an adult who was a healthcare worker with PCR-confirmed SARS-CoV-2 infection or an uninfected control (not recorded which). The sample in question was whole blood, obtained at baseline. CDR3 region: CAISDPDSSGGGRTEAFF. DNA for the CDR3: TGTGCCATCAGTGACCCCGACTCCTCAGGGGGCGGAAGAACTGAAGCTTTCTTT.